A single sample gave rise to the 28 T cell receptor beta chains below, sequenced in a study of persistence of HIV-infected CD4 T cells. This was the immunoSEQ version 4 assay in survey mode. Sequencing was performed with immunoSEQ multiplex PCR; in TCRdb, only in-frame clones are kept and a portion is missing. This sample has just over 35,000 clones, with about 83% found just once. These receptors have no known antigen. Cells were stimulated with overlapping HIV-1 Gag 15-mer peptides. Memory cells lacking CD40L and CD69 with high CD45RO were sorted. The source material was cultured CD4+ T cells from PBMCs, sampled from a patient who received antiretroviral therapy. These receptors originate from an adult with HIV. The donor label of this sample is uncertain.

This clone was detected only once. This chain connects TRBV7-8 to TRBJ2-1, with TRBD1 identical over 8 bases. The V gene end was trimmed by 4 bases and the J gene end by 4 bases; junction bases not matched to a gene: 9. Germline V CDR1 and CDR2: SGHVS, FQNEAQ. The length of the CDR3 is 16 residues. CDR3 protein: CASSSRATGGYNEQFF. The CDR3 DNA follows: TGTGCCAGCAGCTCCCGTGCCACAGGGGGGTACAATGAGCAGTTCTTC.

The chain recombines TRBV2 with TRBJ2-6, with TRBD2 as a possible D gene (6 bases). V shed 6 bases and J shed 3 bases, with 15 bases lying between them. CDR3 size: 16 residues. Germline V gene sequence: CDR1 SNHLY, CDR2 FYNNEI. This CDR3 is CASRQGRFIGANVLTF. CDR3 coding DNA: TGTGCCAGCAGACAAGGGAGGTTTATTGGGGCCAACGTCCTGACTTTC.

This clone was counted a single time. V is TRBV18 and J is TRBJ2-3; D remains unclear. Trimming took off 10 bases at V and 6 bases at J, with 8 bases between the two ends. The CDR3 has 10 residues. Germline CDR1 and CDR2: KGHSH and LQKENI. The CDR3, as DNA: TGTGCCACGGGTGGGGATACGCAGTATTTT. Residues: CATGGDTQYF.

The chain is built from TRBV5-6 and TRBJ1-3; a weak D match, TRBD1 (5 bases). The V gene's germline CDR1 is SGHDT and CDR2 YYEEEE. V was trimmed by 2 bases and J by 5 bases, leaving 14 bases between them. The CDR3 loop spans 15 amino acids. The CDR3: CASSFGTENRNTIYF. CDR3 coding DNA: TGTGCCAGCAGCTTTGGGACCGAAAATAGAAACACCATATATTTT.

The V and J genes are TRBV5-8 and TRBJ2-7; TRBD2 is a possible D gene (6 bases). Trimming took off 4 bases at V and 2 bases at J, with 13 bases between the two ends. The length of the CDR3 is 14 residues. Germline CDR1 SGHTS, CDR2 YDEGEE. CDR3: CASSRSGPTYEQYF. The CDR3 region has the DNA TGTGCCAGCAGCAGGAGCGGGCCGACCTACGAGCAGTACTTC.

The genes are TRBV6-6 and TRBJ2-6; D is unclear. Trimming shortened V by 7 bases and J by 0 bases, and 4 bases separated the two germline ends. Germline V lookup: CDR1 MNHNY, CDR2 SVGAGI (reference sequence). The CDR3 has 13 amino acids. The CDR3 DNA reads TGTGCCAGCATAAGCTCTGGGGCCAACGTCCTGACTTTC. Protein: CASISSGANVLTF.

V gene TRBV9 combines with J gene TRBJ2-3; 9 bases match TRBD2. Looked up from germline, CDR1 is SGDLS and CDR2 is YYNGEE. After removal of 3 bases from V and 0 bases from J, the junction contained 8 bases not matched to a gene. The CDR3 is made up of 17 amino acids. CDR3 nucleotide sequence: TGTGCCAGCAGCGCTAAACCGACTAGCGGAAGCACAGATACGCAGTATTTT. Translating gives CASSAKPTSGSTDTQYF. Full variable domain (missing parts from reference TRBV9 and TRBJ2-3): DSGVTQTPKHLITATGQRVTLRCSPRSGDLSVYWYQQSLDQGLQFLIQYYNGEERAKGNILERFSAQQFPDLHSELNLSSLELGDSALYFCASSAKPTSGSTDTQYFGPGTRLTVL.

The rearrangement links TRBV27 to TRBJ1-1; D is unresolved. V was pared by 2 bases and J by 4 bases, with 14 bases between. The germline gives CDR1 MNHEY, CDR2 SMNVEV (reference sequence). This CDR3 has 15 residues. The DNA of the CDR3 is TGTGCCAGCAGTTTAACGGGCAGTTGGAGCACTGAAGCTTTCTTT. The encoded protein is CASSLTGSWSTEAFF.

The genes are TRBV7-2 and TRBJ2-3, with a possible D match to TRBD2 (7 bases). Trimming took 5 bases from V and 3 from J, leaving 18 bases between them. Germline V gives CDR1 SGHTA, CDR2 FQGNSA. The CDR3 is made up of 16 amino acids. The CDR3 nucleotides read TGTGCCAGCAGCCCCCCATGGCGGGGGACAACAGATACGCAGTATTTT. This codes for CASSPPWRGTTDTQYF.

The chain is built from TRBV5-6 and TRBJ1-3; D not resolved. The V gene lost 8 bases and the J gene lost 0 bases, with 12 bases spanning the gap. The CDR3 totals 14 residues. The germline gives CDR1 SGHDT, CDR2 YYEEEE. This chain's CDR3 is CASRGYHSGNTIYF. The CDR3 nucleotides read TGTGCCAGTCGCGGATACCACTCTGGAAACACCATATATTTT.

DNA of the CDR3: TGTGCCAGCCGCGGAGTCGGGTGGGGGCTTATCTACGAGCAGTACTTC. Translation gives CASRGVGWGLIYEQYF. The chain uses TRBV28 and TRBJ2-7, with D tentatively TRBD1 (6 bases). The V end was cut by 8 bases, the J end by 3 bases, with 23 bases between. The CDR3 totals 16 residues. The germline V gene encodes CDR1 MDHEN and CDR2 SYDVKM.

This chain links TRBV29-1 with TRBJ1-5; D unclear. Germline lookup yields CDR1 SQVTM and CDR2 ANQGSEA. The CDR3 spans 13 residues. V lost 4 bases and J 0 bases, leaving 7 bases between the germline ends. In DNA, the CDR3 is TGCAGCGTTGCAGTGAATAGCAATCAGCCCCAGCATTTT. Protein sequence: CSVAVNSNQPQHF.

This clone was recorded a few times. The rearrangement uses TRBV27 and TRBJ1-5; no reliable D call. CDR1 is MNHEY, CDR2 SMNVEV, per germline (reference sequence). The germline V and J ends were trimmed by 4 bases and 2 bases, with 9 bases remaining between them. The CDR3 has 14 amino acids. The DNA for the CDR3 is TGTGCCAGCAGTTCTGGGCAGGGCAATCAGCCCCAGCATTTT. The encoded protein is CASSSGQGNQPQHF.

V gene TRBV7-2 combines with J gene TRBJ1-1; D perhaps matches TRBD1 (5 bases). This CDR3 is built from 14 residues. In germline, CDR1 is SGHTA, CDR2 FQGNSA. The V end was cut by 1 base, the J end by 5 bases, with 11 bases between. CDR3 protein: CASSLVGVRTEAFF. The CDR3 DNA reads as TGTGCCAGCAGCTTAGTGGGGGTGAGGACTGAAGCTTTCTTT. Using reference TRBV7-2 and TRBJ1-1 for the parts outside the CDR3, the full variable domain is GAGVSQSPSNKVTEKGKDVELRCDPISGHTALYWYRQSLGQGLEFLIYFQGNSAPDKSGLPSDRFSAERTGGSVSTLTIQRTQQEDSAVYLCASSLVGVRTEAFFGQGTRLTVV.

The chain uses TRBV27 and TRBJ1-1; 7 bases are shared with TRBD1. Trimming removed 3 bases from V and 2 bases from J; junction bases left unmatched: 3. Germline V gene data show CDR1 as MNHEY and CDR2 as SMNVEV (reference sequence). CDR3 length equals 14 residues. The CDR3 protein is CASSFRDRNTEAFF. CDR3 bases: TGTGCCAGCAGTTTCCGGGACAGAAACACTGAAGCTTTCTTT.

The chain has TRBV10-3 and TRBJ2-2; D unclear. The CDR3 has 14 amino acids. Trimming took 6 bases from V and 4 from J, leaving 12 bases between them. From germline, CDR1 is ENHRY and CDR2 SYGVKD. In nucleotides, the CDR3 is TGTGCCATCAGACCCGACCGGACCACCGGGGAGCTGTTTTTT. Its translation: CAIRPDRTTGELFF.

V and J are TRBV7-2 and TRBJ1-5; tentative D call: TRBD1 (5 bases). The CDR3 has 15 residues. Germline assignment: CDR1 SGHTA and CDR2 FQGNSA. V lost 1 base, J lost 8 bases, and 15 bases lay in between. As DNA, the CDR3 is TGTGCCAGCAGCTTAGGTGGGGGGGAGAATGAGCCCCAGCATTTT. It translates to CASSLGGGENEPQHF.

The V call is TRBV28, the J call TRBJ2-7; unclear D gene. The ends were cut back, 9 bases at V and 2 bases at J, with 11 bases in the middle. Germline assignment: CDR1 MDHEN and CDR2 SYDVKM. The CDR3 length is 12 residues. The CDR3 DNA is TGTGCCAGGAGGTCAGCCCCCTACGAGCAGTACTTC. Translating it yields CARRSAPYEQYF.

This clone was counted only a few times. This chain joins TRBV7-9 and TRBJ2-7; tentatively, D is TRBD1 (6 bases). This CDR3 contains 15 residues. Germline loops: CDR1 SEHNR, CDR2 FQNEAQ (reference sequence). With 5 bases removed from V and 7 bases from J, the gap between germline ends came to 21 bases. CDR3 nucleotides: TGTGCCAGCAGCATTGCTGGGACACAAATGGGGGAGCAGTACTTC. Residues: CASSIAGTQMGEQYF.

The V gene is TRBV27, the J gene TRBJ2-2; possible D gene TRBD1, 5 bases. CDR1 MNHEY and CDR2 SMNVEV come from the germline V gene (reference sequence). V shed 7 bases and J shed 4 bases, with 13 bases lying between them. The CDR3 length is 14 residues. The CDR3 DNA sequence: TGTGCCAGCAATCGGCGGCAGGGCACCGGGGAGCTGTTTTTT. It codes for CASNRRQGTGELFF.

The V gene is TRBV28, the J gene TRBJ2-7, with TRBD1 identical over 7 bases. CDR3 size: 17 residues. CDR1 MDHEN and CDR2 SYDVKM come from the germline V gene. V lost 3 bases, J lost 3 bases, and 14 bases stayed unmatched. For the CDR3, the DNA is TGTGCCAGCAGTTTCCTAACTCGACAGGGCAGTAACTACGAGCAGTACTTC. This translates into CASSFLTRQGSNYEQYF.

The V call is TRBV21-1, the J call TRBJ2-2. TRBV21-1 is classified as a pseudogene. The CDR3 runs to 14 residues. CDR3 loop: CASSKGSSPGELFF. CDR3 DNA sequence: TGTGCCAGCAGCAAGGGGTCCAGCCCCGGGGAGCTGTTTTTT.

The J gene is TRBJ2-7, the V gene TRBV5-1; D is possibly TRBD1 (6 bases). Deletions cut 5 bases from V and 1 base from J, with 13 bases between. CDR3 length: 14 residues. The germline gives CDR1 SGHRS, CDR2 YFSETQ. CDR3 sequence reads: CASRSGTPSYEQYF. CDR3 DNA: TGCGCCAGCAGGTCCGGGACACCATCCTACGAGCAGTACTTC.

The CDR3 DNA follows: TGCGCCAGCAGTGATTCCCCAGCGGGGGGGCGTGCAGATACGCAGTATTTT. It codes for CASSDSPAGGRADTQYF. This chain uses TRBV10-2 with TRBJ2-3, with 10 bases that match TRBD2. CDR1 is WSHSY, CDR2 SAAADI, per germline. CDR3 length: 17 amino acids. J gave up 4 bases and V 3 bases, and 10 bases lay outside the gene matches.

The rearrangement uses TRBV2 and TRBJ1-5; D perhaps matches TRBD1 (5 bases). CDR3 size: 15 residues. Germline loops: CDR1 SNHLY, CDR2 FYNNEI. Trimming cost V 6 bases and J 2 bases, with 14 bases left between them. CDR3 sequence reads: CASRLRRDGNQPQHF. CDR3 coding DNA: TGTGCCAGCAGGCTACGGCGGGACGGCAATCAGCCCCAGCATTTT.

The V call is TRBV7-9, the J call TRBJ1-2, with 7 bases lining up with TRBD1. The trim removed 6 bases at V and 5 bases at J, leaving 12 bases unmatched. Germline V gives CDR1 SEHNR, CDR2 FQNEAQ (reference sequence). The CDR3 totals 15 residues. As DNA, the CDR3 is TGTGCCAGCAGGCCTACAGGGGCCACGCCTTATGGCTACACCTTC. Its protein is CASRPTGATPYGYTF.

CDR3 region: CAIGQGEGSNQPQHF. Written as DNA, the CDR3 is TGTGCCATAGGACAGGGTGAGGGCAGTAATCAGCCCCAGCATTTT. V gene TRBV10-3 combines with J gene TRBJ1-5, with TRBD1 matching 8 bases. CDR1 is ENHRY and CDR2 is SYGVKD in the germline V gene. V trimming: 9 bases; J trimming: 4 bases; junction bases outside the gene matches: 11. The CDR3 has 15 residues.

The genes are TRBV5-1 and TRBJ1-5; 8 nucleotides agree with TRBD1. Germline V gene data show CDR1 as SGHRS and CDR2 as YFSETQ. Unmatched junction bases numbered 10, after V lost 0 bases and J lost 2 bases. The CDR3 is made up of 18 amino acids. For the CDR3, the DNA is TGCGCCAGCAGCTTGGATGGACAGGGCGCGGGGGGCAATCAGCCCCAGCATTTT. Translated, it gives CASSLDGQGAGGNQPQHF.